This note documents a single TCR beta chain sequence. Germline CDR1 is MNHEY and CDR2 is SVGEGT. The CDR3 runs to 19 residues. V was pared by 4 bases and J by 7 bases, with 28 bases between. This sample stems from a study of blood T cell repertoires in COVID-19. Authors' processing steps: Reference gene primer amplification yielded estimated nucleated cell counts. Only in-frame clones appear in the TCRdb table, and some are missing; sequencing was by immunoSEQ multiplex PCR. The DNA was the basis for D and trimming; V, J and clone size are from that table. This sample yields over 100,000 clones, of which around three quarters are seen a single time; about 4.5% belongs to the top ten.

Sequenced sample: peripheral blood. The rearrangement links TRBV6-2 or TRBV6-3 to TRBJ2-2; weak D call: TRBD2 (5 bases). This receptor was identified in a human donor in a cohort sampled during active or convalescent COVID-19. This CDR3 is CASSSQDFYVGLVRGELFF. CDR3 DNA sequence: TGTGCCAGCAGTTCGCAGGACTTTTACGTTGGCTTGGTCCGCGGGGAGCTGTTTTTT.